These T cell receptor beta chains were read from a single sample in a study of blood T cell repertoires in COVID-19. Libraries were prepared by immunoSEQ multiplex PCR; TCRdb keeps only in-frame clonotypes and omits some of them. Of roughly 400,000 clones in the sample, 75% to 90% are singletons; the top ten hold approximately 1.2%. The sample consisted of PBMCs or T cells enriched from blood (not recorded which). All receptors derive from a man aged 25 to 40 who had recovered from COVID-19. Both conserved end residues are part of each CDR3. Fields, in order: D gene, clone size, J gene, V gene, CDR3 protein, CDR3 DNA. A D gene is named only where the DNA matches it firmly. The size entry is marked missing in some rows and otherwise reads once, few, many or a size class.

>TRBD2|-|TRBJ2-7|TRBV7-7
CASSSPLSGSHPYEQYF
TGTGCCAGCAGCTCCCCCCTTAGCGGGAGTCATCCCTACGAGCAGTACTTC
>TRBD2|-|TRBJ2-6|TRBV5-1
CASSWAGDGANVLTF
TGCGCCAGCAGCTGGGCGGGGGATGGGGCCAACGTCCTGACTTTC
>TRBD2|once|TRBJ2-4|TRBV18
CASSPPQSGTSGRRSVENIQYF
TGTGCCAGCTCACCACCACAGTCCGGGACTAGCGGGAGGAGATCCGTTGAAAACATTCAGTACTTC
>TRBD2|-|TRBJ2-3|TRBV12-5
CASGLFRTSGRESTDTQYF
TGTGCTAGTGGTTTGTTTAGGACTAGCGGGAGGGAAAGCACAGATACGCAGTATTTT
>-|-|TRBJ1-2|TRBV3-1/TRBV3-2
CASSPDTDYGYTF
TGTGCCAGCAGCCCGGACACCGACTATGGCTACACCTTC
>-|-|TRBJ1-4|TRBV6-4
CASSDCLVPFF
TGTGCCAGCAGTGACTGTCTCGTCCCGTTTTTT
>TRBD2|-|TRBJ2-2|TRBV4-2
CASSQGLAGVRGELFF
TGTGCCAGCAGCCAAGGGCTAGCGGGAGTCCGCGGGGAGCTGTTTTTT
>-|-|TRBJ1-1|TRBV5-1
CASSLARTAAGGMNTEAFF
TGCGCCAGCAGCTTGGCCAGAACGGCCGCCGGAGGGATGAACACTGAAGCTTTCTTT
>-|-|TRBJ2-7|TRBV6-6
CASTGSPYEQYF
TGTGCCAGCACCGGGAGTCCCTACGAGCAGTACTTC
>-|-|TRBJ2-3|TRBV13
CASSVVDTQYF
TGTGCCAGCAGCGTCGTGGATACGCAGTATTTT
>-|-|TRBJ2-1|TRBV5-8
CASSLGPDQTGSSYNEQFF
TGTGCCAGCAGCTTGGGCCCCGACCAAACCGGGAGCTCCTACAATGAGCAGTTCTTC
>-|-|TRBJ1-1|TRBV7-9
CASSLGTVNTEAFF
TGTGCCAGCAGCTTAGGAACAGTTAACACTGAAGCTTTCTTT
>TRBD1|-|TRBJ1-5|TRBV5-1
CASSPGTGGNQPQHF
TGCGCCAGCAGTCCCGGGACAGGGGGCAATCAGCCCCAGCATTTT
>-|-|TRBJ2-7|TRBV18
CASSPRGGGISYEQYF
TGTGCCAGCTCACCCCGAGGGGGGGGAATCTCCTACGAGCAGTACTTC
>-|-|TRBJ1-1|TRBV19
CASSVTRTEAFF
TGTGCCAGTAGTGTGACACGCACTGAAGCTTTCTTT
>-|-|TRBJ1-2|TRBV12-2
CASRLVNSGIRGDGYTF
TGTGCAAGTCGCTTAGTCAATAGTGGCATACGGGGTGATGGCTACACCTTC
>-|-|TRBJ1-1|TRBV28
CASSLTYEKNTEAFF
TGTGCCAGCAGTTTAACGTATGAGAAGAACACTGAAGCTTTCTTT
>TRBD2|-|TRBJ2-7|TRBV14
CASSQLFGGGQYF
TGTGCCAGCAGCCAATTATTCGGGGGGGGACAGTACTTC
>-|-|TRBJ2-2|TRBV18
CASSPRGRGDTGELFF
TGTGCCAGCTCACCACGGGGCAGGGGTGACACCGGGGAGCTGTTTTTT
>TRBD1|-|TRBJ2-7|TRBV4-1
CASSRTGGDYEQYF
TGCGCCAGCAGCCGGACAGGGGGAGACTACGAGCAGTACTTC
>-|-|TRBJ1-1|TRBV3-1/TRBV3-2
CASSPGGDTEAFF
TGTGCCAGCAGCCCTGGGGGGGACACTGAAGCTTTCTTT
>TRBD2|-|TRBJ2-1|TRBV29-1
CSVEERPGLAPKRVYNEQFF
TGCAGCGTTGAAGAACGTCCGGGACTAGCGCCCAAAAGGGTCTACAATGAGCAGTTCTTC
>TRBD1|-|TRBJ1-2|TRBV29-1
CSVGDRGRAYGYTF
TGCAGCGTTGGCGACAGGGGTAGGGCCTATGGCTACACCTTC
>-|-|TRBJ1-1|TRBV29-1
CSGGRDTEAFF
TGCAGCGGAGGGAGGGATACTGAAGCTTTCTTT
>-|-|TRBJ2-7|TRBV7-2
CASSLGTVGEQYF
TGTGCCAGCAGCTTAGGCACGGTTGGCGAGCAGTACTTC
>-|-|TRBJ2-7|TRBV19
CASSKSGPSYEQYF
TGTGCCAGTAGTAAAAGTGGGCCATCCTACGAGCAGTACTTC
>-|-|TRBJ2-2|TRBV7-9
CASSRPEGNSAGELFF
TGTGCCAGCAGCCGACCAGAGGGCAATAGCGCCGGGGAGCTGTTTTTT
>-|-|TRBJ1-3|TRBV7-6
CASSLAQAWAGNTIYF
TGTGCCAGCAGCTTAGCGCAGGCTTGGGCTGGAAACACCATATATTTT
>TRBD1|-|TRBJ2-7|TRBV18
CASSPPRSDRGKEQYF
TGTGCCAGCTCACCACCTCGGAGTGACAGGGGGAAAGAGCAGTACTTC
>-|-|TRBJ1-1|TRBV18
CASSPREAFEGAFF
TGTGCCAGCTCACCACGGGAGGCTTTCGAGGGAGCTTTCTTT
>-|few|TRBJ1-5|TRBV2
CASKDSNSNQPQHF
TGTGCCAGCAAGGACAGTAATAGCAATCAGCCCCAGCATTTT
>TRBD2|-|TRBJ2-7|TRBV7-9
CASSLGVAGVSGQYF
TGTGCCAGCAGCTTAGGTGTAGCGGGAGTATCAGGGCAGTACTTC
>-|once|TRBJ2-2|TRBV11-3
CASSPRLENTGELFF
TGTGCCAGCAGCCCAAGACTAGAGAACACCGGGGAGCTGTTTTTT
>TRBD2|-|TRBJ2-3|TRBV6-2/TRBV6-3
CASSPRDYTDTQYF
TGTGCCAGCAGTCCACGGGACTACACAGATACGCAGTATTTT
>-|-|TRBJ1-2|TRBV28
CAISLGDYGYTF
TGTGCCATTTCCCTCGGGGACTATGGCTACACCTTC
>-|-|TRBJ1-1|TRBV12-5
CASGLGVGGDTEAFF
TGTGCTAGTGGTTTGGGTGTCGGGGGAGACACTGAAGCTTTCTTT
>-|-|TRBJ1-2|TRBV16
CASSQERNGYTF
TGTGCCAGCAGCCAAGAGAGGAATGGCTACACCTTC
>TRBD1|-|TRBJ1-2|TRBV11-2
CASSLGQGAPDSYGYTF
TGTGCCAGCAGCCTTGGACAGGGGGCACCTGATTCATATGGCTACACCTTC
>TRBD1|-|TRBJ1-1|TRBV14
CASSRNDRAHTEAFF
TGTGCCAGCAGCCGTAATGACAGGGCGCACACTGAAGCTTTCTTT
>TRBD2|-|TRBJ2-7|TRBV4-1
CASSRLSGSSYEQYF
TGCGCCAGCAGCCGTCTTAGCGGGAGTAGCTACGAGCAGTACTTC
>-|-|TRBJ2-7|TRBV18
CASSPPQGSEQYF
TGTGCCAGCTCACCACCACAGGGCTCCGAGCAGTACTTC
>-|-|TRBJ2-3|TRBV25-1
CASSVSGTDTQYF
TGTGCCAGCAGTGTTAGCGGCACAGATACGCAGTATTTT
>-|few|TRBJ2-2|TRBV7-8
CASSLAGSGELFF
TGTGCCAGCAGCTTAGCGGGCTCCGGGGAGCTGTTTTTT
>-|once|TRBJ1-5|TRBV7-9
CASSTEGGNQPQHF
TGTGCCAGCTCCACAGAAGGGGGTAATCAGCCCCAGCATTTT
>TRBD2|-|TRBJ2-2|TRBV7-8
CASSLRSGATGELFF
TGTGCCAGCAGCTTAAGAAGCGGGGCAACCGGGGAGCTGTTTTTT